Shown below are 30 T cell receptor beta chains from a single sample sequenced in a study of T cell responses to AZD1222 COVID-19 vaccine. Assay: immunoSEQ multiplex PCR; the TCRdb copy retains only in-frame clones and omits some. This sample has tens of thousands of clones, with 92% found just once. Sequenced here: peripheral blood, sampled on day 0 of AZD1222 vaccination. These receptors originate from an adult in good health.

The gene calls are TRBV7-9 and TRBJ1-2; D not certain. The CDR3 has 12 residues. The germline V and J ends were trimmed by 5 bases and 10 bases, with 14 bases remaining between them. Germline lookup yields CDR1 SEHNR and CDR2 FQNEAQ (reference sequence). As DNA, the CDR3 is TGTGCCAGCAGCCCCGGGCCCGAATTCTACACCTTC. This codes for CASSPGPEFYTF.

This clone occurred a few times. The chain recombines TRBV19 with TRBJ2-3; tentatively, D is TRBD1 or TRBD2 (6 bases each). V lost 7 bases and J lost 1, with 18 bases in between. CDR1 and CDR2 (germline): LNHDA, SQIVND (reference sequence). CDR3 length: 16 residues. This chain's CDR3 is CASIPNDGGRTDTQYF. The CDR3 nucleotides read TGTGCCAGTATCCCAAACGACGGGGGCCGCACAGATACGCAGTATTTT.

The CDR3 loop reads CASSLLGSGTDTQYF. The CDR3 DNA reads TGTGCCAGCTCACTCCTGGGATCGGGTACAGATACGCAGTATTTT. This rearrangement joins TRBV18 to TRBJ2-3; unclear D gene. The CDR3 loop spans 15 amino acids. Germline values: CDR1 KGHSH, CDR2 LQKENI. Deletions cut 4 bases from V and 3 bases from J, with 14 bases between.

V usage is TRBV7-9 and J usage is TRBJ2-1; 8 nucleotides line up with TRBD1. The CDR3 covers 15 residues. CDR1 is SEHNR and CDR2 is FQNEAQ in the germline V gene (reference sequence). V gave up 5 bases and J gave up 3 bases; unmatched junction bases: 6. CDR3 sequence reads: CASSAGTGHYNEQFF. The CDR3 region has the DNA TGTGCCAGCAGCGCCGGGACAGGACACTACAATGAGCAGTTCTTC. Using reference TRBV7-9 and TRBJ2-1 for the parts outside the CDR3, the full variable domain is DTGVSQNPRHKITKRGQNVTFRCDPISEHNRLYWYRQTLGQGPEFLTYFQNEAQLEKSRLLSDRFSAERPKGSFSTLEIQRTEQGDSAMYLCASSAGTGHYNEQFFGPGTRLTVL.

Only a few counts were recorded for this clone. The rearrangement uses TRBV28 and TRBJ1-1, with D perhaps matching TRBD1 (5 bases). Germline V CDR1 and CDR2: MDHEN, SYDVKM. The germline V and J ends were trimmed by 7 bases and 6 bases, with 9 bases remaining between them. The CDR3 covers 11 residues. CDR3 loop: CASTGQAEAFF. The CDR3, as DNA: TGTGCCAGCACGGGGCAGGCTGAAGCTTTCTTT.

V is TRBV27 and J is TRBJ1-4; no reliable D call. Germline V gives CDR1 MNHEY, CDR2 SMNVEV (reference sequence). The V end lost 6 bases, the J end lost 1 base, and 15 bases lay between the germline ends. The CDR3 covers 16 residues. Here the CDR3 reads CASSMEWTLTNEKLFF. CDR3 nucleotides: TGTGCCAGCAGCATGGAGTGGACGTTAACTAATGAAAAACTGTTTTTT.

This clone was seen only once. The gene calls are TRBV28 and TRBJ1-5; the D gene is possibly TRBD1 (5 bases). The CDR3 loop spans 16 amino acids. Germline V gene lookup returns CDR1 MDHEN and CDR2 SYDVKM. V lost 2 bases, J lost 0 bases, and 11 bases lay in between. In DNA form, the CDR3 reads TGTGCCAGCAGTTTAGAGATACAGGTTAGCAATCAGCCCCAGCATTTT. Residues: CASSLEIQVSNQPQHF.

The rearrangement links TRBV5-4 to TRBJ2-7; no firm D call. Germline V gives CDR1 SGHNT, CDR2 YYREEE (reference sequence). Trimming removed 4 bases at V and 1 base at J, with 12 bases between. This CDR3 is 14 amino acids long. The CDR3 bases are TGTGCCAGCAGCCCCGACATGATGTCCTACGAGCAGTACTTC. This gives the protein CASSPDMMSYEQYF.

V and J are TRBV4-1 and TRBJ1-5, with 10 bases fitting TRBD1. CDR3 length: 16 amino acids. The V and J ends lost 4 bases and 2 bases, in that order; junction bases with no gene match: 5. The germline CDR1 and CDR2 sequences are MGHRA and YSYEKL. The CDR3 DNA reads as TGCGCCAGCAGCCCTTGGACAGGGGGGGGCAATCAGCCCCAGCATTTT. It specifies CASSPWTGGGNQPQHF.

This rearrangement joins TRBV6-5 to TRBJ2-7; D perhaps matches TRBD2 (6 bases). V was trimmed by 4 bases and J by 0 bases, leaving 13 bases between them. Germline-derived CDR1 and CDR2 are MNHEY and SVGAGI. This CDR3 comprises 15 residues. The CDR3 spells CASSFGGGPSYEQYF. CDR3 bases: TGTGCCAGCAGTTTTGGGGGAGGTCCCTCCTACGAGCAGTACTTC.

V is TRBV5-6 and J is TRBJ2-7; D might be TRBD1 (5 bases). This CDR3 is built from 13 residues. CDR1 is SGHDT, CDR2 YYEEEE, per germline. V was clipped by 4 bases and J by 5 bases, with 13 bases between them. As DNA, the CDR3 is TGTGCCAGCAGCCAGGGAATTGTAGACGAGCAGTACTTC. It is translated as CASSQGIVDEQYF.

This sequence joins TRBV7-2 and TRBJ2-3; D uncertain. V lost 1 base, J lost 2 bases, and 10 bases lay in between. Germline V gene lookup returns CDR1 SGHTA and CDR2 FQGNSA. This CDR3 comprises 15 residues. CDR3 DNA: TGTGCCAGCAGCTTAGAGATAGGGTTCACAGATACGCAGTATTTT. Protein sequence: CASSLEIGFTDTQYF.

This sequence joins TRBV4-3 and TRBJ1-4; 9 bases are a match to TRBD1. The CDR3 is 16 residues long. V shed 0 bases and J 8 bases; nucleotides not matched to a gene: 7. Germline loops: CDR1 LGHNA, CDR2 YSLEER. The CDR3 DNA reads TGCGCCAGCAGCCAAGATTGGACAGGGGCTCAGGAAAAACTGTTTTTT. It translates to CASSQDWTGAQEKLFF.

The chain combines TRBV12-3 or TRBV12-4 with TRBJ2-1, with TRBD1 identical over 7 bases. V gave up 5 bases and J gave up 6 bases; unmatched junction bases: 4. CDR3 length equals 13 residues. The CDR3 protein is CASSTTGINEQFF. DNA for the CDR3: TGTGCCAGCAGTACGACAGGGATCAATGAGCAGTTCTTC.

This clone occurred a few times. V and J are TRBV5-4 and TRBJ2-7, with a weak D call TRBD1 (6 bases). Trimming removed 4 bases from V and 3 bases from J, with 17 bases in between. Germline values: CDR1 SGHNT, CDR2 YYREEE (reference sequence). The CDR3 totals 15 residues. CDR3 DNA: TGTGCCAGCAGCCCCGACAGGTCGTCTTACTACGAGCAGTACTTC. Translation gives CASSPDRSSYYEQYF.

This sequence joins TRBV27 and TRBJ2-7, with 7 bases aligning to TRBD1. The CDR3 spans 15 residues. J lost 3 bases, V lost 3 bases, and 8 bases had no gene match. CDR1 and CDR2 from the germline V gene are MNHEY and SMNVEV (reference sequence). The CDR3 protein is CASSLLDREGYEQYF. The CDR3 DNA reads as TGTGCCAGCAGTTTGCTCGACAGGGAAGGCTACGAGCAGTACTTC.

Here the CDR3 reads CASSFNEQFF. CDR3 DNA sequence: TGTGCCAGCAGTTTCAATGAGCAGTTCTTC. The chain combines TRBV28 with TRBJ2-1; D is undetermined. The CDR3 is 10 amino acids. Trimming removed 3 bases from V and 6 bases from J, with 0 bases in between. Looked up from germline, CDR1 is MDHEN and CDR2 is SYDVKM.

The V call is TRBV29-1, the J call TRBJ2-1; 7 nucleotides agree with TRBD1. The CDR3 length is 16 residues. Germline-derived CDR1 and CDR2 are SQVTM and ANQGSEA. With V trimmed by 3 bases and J by 6 bases, 14 bases remained unmatched. The CDR3 region is CSVDRSTGTALNEQFF. As DNA, the CDR3 is TGCAGCGTTGATCGTTCGACAGGGACGGCGCTCAATGAGCAGTTCTTC.

The J gene is TRBJ2-1, the V gene TRBV6-1; D tentatively fits TRBD1 or TRBD2 (5 bases each). This CDR3 region has 21 residues. Trimming shortened V by 2 bases and J by 4 bases, and 30 bases separated the two germline ends. The germline CDR1 and CDR2 sequences are MNHNS and SASEGT. CDR3 residues: CASSEYLRDPLFETWYNEQFF. The CDR3 coding sequence is TGTGCCAGCAGTGAATATCTCCGGGACCCCTTATTCGAAACCTGGTACAATGAGCAGTTCTTC.

DNA for the CDR3: TGTGCCAGTAGCCACAGGGGTGAGGGGGAGCAGTACTTC. It encodes CASSHRGEGEQYF. The J gene is TRBJ2-7, the V gene TRBV19; 7 bases map to TRBD1. J lost 7 bases, V lost 6 bases, and 9 bases had no gene match. The CDR3 runs to 13 residues. Germline loops: CDR1 LNHDA, CDR2 SQIVND (reference sequence). Based on the CDR3 plus reference TRBV19 and TRBJ2-7, the full variable domain is DGGITQSPKYLFRKEGQNVTLSCEQNLNHDAMYWYRQDPGQGLRLIYYSQIVNDFQKGDIAEGYSVSREKKESFPLTVTSAQKNPTAFYLCASSHRGEGEQYFGPGTRLTVT.

The CDR3 protein is CASSLAGRYSGNTIYF. In DNA, the CDR3 is TGTGCCAGCAGCTTAGCGGGCAGGTACTCTGGAAACACCATATATTTT. The chain links TRBV7-6 to TRBJ1-3, with D unresolved. Trimming shortened V by 0 bases and J by 0 bases, and 9 bases separated the two germline ends. There are 16 residues in the CDR3. Germline-derived CDR1 and CDR2 are SGHVS and FNYEAQ.

Only one count was recorded for this clone. This chain joins TRBV6-4 and TRBJ2-1, with TRBD2 matching 10 bases. CDR1 and CDR2 from the germline V gene are MRHNA and SNTAGT. The CDR3 is made up of 15 amino acids. With V trimmed by 6 bases and J by 3 bases, 5 bases remained unmatched. The CDR3 DNA sequence: TGTGCCAGCAGCCCGGGACTAGCGTACTACAATGAGCAGTTCTTC. The encoded protein is CASSPGLAYYNEQFF.

The chain links TRBV7-9 to TRBJ2-3; D is uncertain. The V and J ends lost 5 bases and 6 bases respectively, with 12 bases between them. CDR1 and CDR2 (germline): SEHNR, FQNEAQ (reference sequence). CDR3 length: 13 residues. In DNA form, the CDR3 reads TGTGCCAGCAGCCCAACCCTCCCCGATACGCAGTATTTT. Protein: CASSPTLPDTQYF.

V and J are TRBV7-8 and TRBJ2-1; 13 nucleotides match TRBD2. Looked up from germline, CDR1 is SGHVS and CDR2 is FQNEAQ. The ends lost 5 bases at V and 0 bases at J; junction bases unmatched: 4. The CDR3 is 17 residues long. The CDR3 sequence is CASSPRTSGSSYNEQFF. The CDR3 DNA is TGTGCCAGCAGCCCTAGGACTAGCGGGAGCTCCTACAATGAGCAGTTCTTC.

This chain uses TRBV4-2 with TRBJ2-3; TRBD2 is a possible D gene (5 bases). Germline V lookup: CDR1 LGHNA, CDR2 YNFKEQ. The V end lost 1 base, the J end lost 2 bases, and 13 bases lay between the germline ends. This CDR3 contains 16 residues. The CDR3 protein is CASSQGQDSDTDTQYF. CDR3 bases: TGTGCCAGCAGCCAAGGTCAGGACTCGGACACAGATACGCAGTATTTT.

This chain connects TRBV18 to TRBJ2-2; D unresolved. V gave up 6 bases and J gave up 1 base, with 9 bases separating them. The CDR3 has 14 amino acids. From germline, CDR1 is KGHSH and CDR2 LQKENI. CDR3 coding DNA: TGTGCCAGCTCTCCTGACCAGAACACCGGGGAGCTGTTTTTT. Amino acid sequence: CASSPDQNTGELFF.

This chain joins TRBV2 and TRBJ1-4; D is uncertain. From germline, CDR1 is SNHLY and CDR2 FYNNEI. This CDR3 comprises 14 residues. The germline V and J ends were trimmed by 2 bases and 8 bases, with 12 bases remaining between them. In DNA form, the CDR3 reads TGTGCCAGCAGTGAACGGAACCCCTGGGAAAAACTGTTTTTT. This sequence encodes CASSERNPWEKLFF.

The chain carries TRBV5-1 and TRBJ2-1; D possibly corresponds to TRBD2 (6 bases). Between the trimmed V and J ends, which lost 0 bases and 0 bases, there was a span of 13 bases. From germline, CDR1 is SGHRS and CDR2 YFSETQ. The CDR3 extends over 17 amino acids. The CDR3 sequence: CASSLGLAASSYNEQFF. DNA for the CDR3: TGCGCCAGCAGCTTGGGGTTAGCGGCAAGCTCCTACAATGAGCAGTTCTTC.

The chain is built from TRBV28 and TRBJ2-7, with 9 bases that match TRBD1. Germline CDR1 MDHEN, CDR2 SYDVKM. The CDR3 spans 12 residues. The J segment lost 4 bases and the V segment lost 8 bases, leaving 3 bases of the junction unmatched. The CDR3 reads CASCGTGYEQYF. DNA of the CDR3: TGTGCCAGCTGCGGGACAGGGTACGAGCAGTACTTC.

The V call is TRBV15, the J call TRBJ2-3, with D maybe TRBD2 (5 bases). Trimming took 3 bases from V and 0 from J, leaving 7 bases between them. In germline, CDR1 is LNHNV, CDR2 YYDKDF (reference sequence). The CDR3 extends over 14 amino acids. The chain's CDR3 is CATSSGGSTDTQYF. Written as DNA, the CDR3 is TGTGCCACCAGCAGCGGCGGGAGCACAGATACGCAGTATTTT.